This is a list of T cell receptor beta chains from one sample in a study of cytomegalovirus exposure and HLA in healthy donors. This table comes from immunoSEQ multiplex PCR, and its TCRdb copy is limited to in-frame clones, with some not included. The sample has around 160,000 clones; around 85% are singletons. The sample taken for sequencing was PBMCs. The receptors were sampled from a young man in good health and CMV-seropositive. CDR3s include the opening cysteine and the closing phenylalanine or tryptophan. The D gene is left open where the match is weak. Size values are once, few and many counts, or a class for expanded clones, and some rows have none.

J: TRBJ2-1
V: TRBV6-5
size: NA
D: TRBD1
length: 14
CDR3: CASTGDREYNEQFF
DNA: TGTGCCAGCACAGGAGACAGGGAGTATAATGAGCAGTTCTTC

J: TRBJ1-1
V: TRBV5-1
size: NA
D: NA
length: 14
CDR3: CASSYARGNTEAFF
DNA: TGCGCCAGCAGCTACGCCCGGGGGAACACTGAAGCTTTCTTT

J: TRBJ1-2
V: TRBV19
size: NA
D: NA
length: 15
CDR3: CASSLWEESNYGYTF
DNA: TGTGCCAGTAGTCTCTGGGAGGAATCTAACTATGGCTACACCTTC

J: TRBJ1-3
V: TRBV6-1
size: NA
D: NA
length: 14
CDR3: CASSESGGSDAIYF
DNA: TGTGCCAGCAGTGAATCCGGGGGTAGTGACGCCATATATTTT

J: TRBJ2-7
V: TRBV5-1
size: NA
D: TRBD1
length: 15
CDR3: CASSEPGQGFYEQYF
DNA: TGCGCCAGCAGCGAACCGGGACAGGGGTTCTACGAGCAGTACTTC

J: TRBJ2-7
V: TRBV30
size: few
D: TRBD1
length: 14
CDR3: CAWSVQGFSYEQYF
DNA: TGTGCCTGGAGTGTACAGGGGTTCTCCTACGAGCAGTACTTC

J: TRBJ1-2
V: TRBV9
size: NA
D: NA
length: 12
CDR3: CASGGASSGYTF
DNA: TGTGCCAGCGGAGGAGCTTCTAGCGGCTACACCTTC

J: TRBJ2-1
V: TRBV6-1
size: once
D: TRBD2
length: 15
CDR3: CASTGPSGGGNEQFF
DNA: TGTGCCAGCACGGGACCTAGCGGGGGAGGCAATGAGCAGTTCTTC

J: TRBJ2-2
V: TRBV2
size: NA
D: TRBD1
length: 17
CDR3: CASLQARQGGGTGELFF
DNA: TGTGCCAGCCTTCAGGCCAGACAGGGGGGCGGCACCGGGGAGCTGTTTTTT

J: TRBJ1-2
V: TRBV29-1
size: few
D: TRBD1
length: 11
CDR3: CSVDAGGGYTF
DNA: TGCAGCGTTGATGCAGGGGGTGGCTACACCTTC

J: TRBJ2-4
V: TRBV5-1
size: NA
D: NA
length: 15
CDR3: CASRPGSLSKNIQYF
DNA: TGCGCCAGCAGGCCGGGTTCGCTATCCAAAAACATTCAGTACTTC

J: TRBJ1-5
V: TRBV6-1
size: NA
D: NA
length: 17
CDR3: CASSEVGGKGMARPQHF
DNA: TGTGCCAGCAGTGAAGTCGGAGGGAAGGGAATGGCGAGGCCCCAGCATTTT

J: TRBJ1-6
V: TRBV19
size: NA
D: NA
length: 14
CDR3: CASTVQGYNSPLHF
DNA: TGTGCCAGTACTGTCCAGGGCTATAATTCACCCCTCCACTTT

J: TRBJ2-2
V: TRBV4-1
size: NA
D: TRBD1
length: 16
CDR3: CASSQKGWDRGPELFF
DNA: TGCGCCAGCAGCCAAAAAGGCTGGGACAGGGGGCCGGAGCTGTTTTTT

J: TRBJ1-2
V: TRBV7-9
size: NA
D: NA
length: 13
CDR3: CASGVGTSFGYTF
DNA: TGTGCCAGCGGAGTAGGGACATCCTTTGGCTACACCTTC

J: TRBJ2-5
V: TRBV4-1
size: NA
D: TRBD2
length: 18
CDR3: CASSQWGLAGVGGETQYF
DNA: TGCGCCAGCAGCCAATGGGGACTAGCGGGGGTGGGGGGTGAGACCCAGTACTTC

J: TRBJ1-5
V: TRBV19
size: NA
D: TRBD1
length: 15
CDR3: CASSIRQGGNQPQHF
DNA: TGTGCCAGTAGTATACGACAGGGGGGCAATCAGCCCCAGCATTTT

J: TRBJ1-1
V: TRBV6-4
size: NA
D: NA
length: 16
CDR3: CASRRNYREGNTEAFF
DNA: TGTGCCAGCAGAAGAAACTACAGGGAAGGGAACACTGAAGCTTTCTTT